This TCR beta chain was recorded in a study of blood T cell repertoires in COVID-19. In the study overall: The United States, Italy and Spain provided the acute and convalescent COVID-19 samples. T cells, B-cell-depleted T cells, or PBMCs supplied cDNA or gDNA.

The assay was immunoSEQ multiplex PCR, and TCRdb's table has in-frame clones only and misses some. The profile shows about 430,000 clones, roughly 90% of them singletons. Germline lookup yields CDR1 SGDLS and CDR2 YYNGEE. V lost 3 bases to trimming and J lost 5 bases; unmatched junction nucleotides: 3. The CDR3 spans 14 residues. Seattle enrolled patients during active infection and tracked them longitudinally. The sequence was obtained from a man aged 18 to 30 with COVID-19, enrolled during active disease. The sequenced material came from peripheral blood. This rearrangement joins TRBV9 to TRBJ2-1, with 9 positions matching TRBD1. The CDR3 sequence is CASSAGTGHNEQFF. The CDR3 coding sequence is TGTGCCAGCAGCGCTGGGACAGGGCACAATGAGCAGTTCTTC.